This record concerns one TCR beta chain sequence. Its matching antigen is unknown. V lost 6 bases to trimming and J lost 0 bases, with 12 bases between them. This CDR3 is 14 amino acids long. The germline gives CDR1 MDHEN, CDR2 SYDVKM. Clones were read by immunoSEQ multiplex PCR, and TCRdb kept only the in-frame ones, dropping some. The table has approximately 1.9 million clones, 93% seen once. Selected positively for CCR7 and CD45RO-negative, naive CD8 cells excluded terminally differentiated effector memory CD45RA+ cells. The healthy adult donors were HIV-negative and reported no recent acute infections or vaccinations. The donors were all Caucasian adults (living in Nashville, Tennessee). The sample comes from a study of shared clonotypes between healthy human individuals. In the study overall: Participating donors consisted of a couple of women and a few men aged 18 to 49.

Study-level results: Clonotypes that were shared across four donors made up around 4.6% of naive CD4 clonotypes.

The TCR originated in a man between 18 and 35 years old in good health. Some clones in this sample may be carry-over from other donors' samples. This chain joins TRBV28 and TRBJ2-7, with D perhaps TRBD2 (6 bases). Sequencing was done on a sample of naive CD8+ T cells from PBMCs. The CDR3 here is CASRTVRGSYEQYF. CDR3 bases: TGTGCCAGCAGAACGGTGCGGGGCTCCTACGAGCAGTACTTC.